The rows below give T cell receptor beta chains drawn from one sample of a study of immune evolution from preneoplasia to lung adenocarcinoma. Only in-frame clones appear in the TCRdb table, and some are missing; sequencing was by immunoSEQ multiplex PCR. Of about 12,000 clones detected, approximately 81% appear once; the ten largest clones hold over 3%. The material sequenced was FFPE tissue from an adenomatous hyperplasia lung lesion. The receptors were gathered from a person aged 45 to 69 with lung adenocarcinoma. CDR3s include the opening cysteine and the closing phenylalanine or tryptophan. The order of the fields is J gene, D gene, clone size, V gene, CDR3 protein, CDR3 DNA. The D gene is left open where the match is weak. The size entry is marked missing in some rows and otherwise reads once, few, many or a size class.

J: TRBJ1-5
D: -
size: -
V: TRBV28
CDR3: CASSPYFPGIQPQHF
DNA: TGTGCCAGCAGTCCATATTTTCCGGGAATACAGCCCCAGCATTTT

J: TRBJ2-3
D: -
size: -
V: TRBV7-2
CDR3: CASSLVGGPISDTQYF
DNA: TGTGCCAGCAGCTTAGTAGGTGGGCCCATATCAGATACGCAGTATTTT

J: TRBJ2-7
D: -
size: -
V: TRBV6-5
CDR3: CASSRQSQYEQYF
DNA: TGTGCCAGCAGTAGACAGTCTCAGTACGAGCAGTACTTC

J: TRBJ1-1
D: TRBD1
size: -
V: TRBV5-1
CDR3: CASSLLTGTGAEAFF
DNA: TGCGCCAGCAGCCTACTCACCGGGACAGGGGCTGAAGCTTTCTTT

J: TRBJ2-7
D: -
size: -
V: TRBV25-1
CDR3: CATHGSHEQYF
DNA: TGTGCCACCCACGGTAGCCACGAGCAGTACTTC

J: TRBJ2-5
D: -
size: -
V: TRBV9
CDR3: CASSVEPGARETQYF
DNA: TGTGCCAGCAGCGTAGAACCAGGGGCGCGGGAGACCCAGTACTTC

J: TRBJ2-1
D: TRBD2
size: -
V: TRBV7-8
CDR3: CASSKLAGGPEFF
DNA: TGTGCCAGCAGCAAACTAGCGGGAGGGCCGGAGTTCTTC

J: TRBJ2-1
D: -
size: -
V: TRBV15
CDR3: CATSRTPGEREQFF
DNA: TGTGCCACCAGCAGGACCCCCGGGGAGCGGGAGCAGTTCTTC

J: TRBJ1-3
D: -
size: -
V: TRBV11-2
CDR3: CASSSSASGNTIYF
DNA: TGTGCCAGCAGCTCCTCCGCCTCTGGAAACACCATATATTTT

J: TRBJ1-4
D: TRBD1
size: -
V: TRBV5-1
CDR3: CASSLASTGDQKLFF
DNA: TGCGCCAGCAGCTTGGCCTCGACAGGGGATCAAAAACTGTTTTTT

J: TRBJ1-4
D: TRBD1
size: -
V: TRBV5-1
CDR3: CASSLDGTGSGTEKLFF
DNA: TGCGCCAGCAGCTTGGACGGGACAGGCTCGGGGACTGAAAAACTGTTTTTT

J: TRBJ1-1
D: -
size: -
V: TRBV9
CDR3: CASSVGTGLNTEAFF
DNA: TGTGCCAGCAGCGTAGGTACGGGGTTGAACACTGAAGCTTTCTTT

J: TRBJ1-2
D: -
size: -
V: TRBV27
CDR3: CASSSRGVDGYTF
DNA: TGTGCCAGCAGTTCGCGGGGGGTCGATGGCTACACCTTC

J: TRBJ1-4
D: -
size: once
V: TRBV6-5
CDR3: CASTDRRREKLFF
DNA: TGTGCCAGCACCGACAGGCGGCGGGAAAAACTGTTTTTT

J: TRBJ2-7
D: TRBD2
size: once
V: TRBV2
CDR3: CASSEALSGRALEYEQYF
DNA: TGTGCCAGCAGTGAAGCGCTTAGCGGGAGGGCCTTGGAGTACGAGCAGTACTTC

J: TRBJ2-3
D: TRBD2
size: once
V: TRBV7-3
CDR3: CASSSGLAGRAADTQYF
DNA: TGTGCCAGCAGCTCGGGACTAGCGGGACGTGCGGCAGATACGCAGTATTTT

J: TRBJ2-1
D: TRBD2
size: -
V: TRBV19
CDR3: CASMGLAGGNYNEQFF
DNA: TGTGCCAGTATGGGACTAGCGGGAGGGAACTACAATGAGCAGTTCTTC

J: TRBJ1-2
D: -
size: once
V: TRBV28
CDR3: CASSWGFSYGYTF
DNA: TGTGCCAGCAGTTGGGGGTTTAGCTATGGCTACACCTTC

J: TRBJ2-1
D: -
size: -
V: TRBV28
CDR3: CASSLWDSWNPAGDEQFF
DNA: TGTGCCAGCAGTTTATGGGACTCGTGGAATCCCGCCGGCGATGAGCAGTTCTTC

J: TRBJ2-7
D: -
size: -
V: TRBV11-3
CDR3: CASRAGYEQYF
DNA: TGTGCCAGCAGGGCGGGATACGAGCAGTACTTC

J: TRBJ1-1
D: TRBD1
size: -
V: TRBV30
CDR3: CAWSPKTGQGATEAFF
DNA: TGTGCCTGGAGCCCAAAGACGGGACAGGGGGCGACTGAAGCTTTCTTT

J: TRBJ2-5
D: -
size: -
V: TRBV21-1
CDR3: CASSKVWRGGGHQETQYF
DNA: TGTGCCAGCAGCAAAGTCTGGCGTGGTGGGGGACACCAAGAGACCCAGTACTTC

J: TRBJ2-2
D: -
size: -
V: TRBV27
CDR3: CASSLPRIPGTGELFF
DNA: TGTGCCAGCAGTTTACCCCGGATACCTGGGACGGGGGAGCTGTTTTTT

J: TRBJ1-5
D: -
size: few
V: TRBV2
CDR3: CASSDSSSPYQPQHF
DNA: TGTGCCAGCAGTGATTCTAGCAGTCCCTATCAGCCCCAGCATTTT

J: TRBJ1-4
D: -
size: -
V: TRBV5-1
CDR3: CASSGGGTNEKLFF
DNA: TGCGCCAGCAGCGGGGGGGGCACTAATGAAAAACTGTTTTTT

J: TRBJ2-6
D: -
size: -
V: TRBV2
CDR3: CASTIPSGANVLTF
DNA: TGTGCCAGCACCATCCCCTCTGGGGCCAACGTCCTGACTTTC

J: TRBJ2-5
D: -
size: -
V: TRBV7-6
CDR3: CASSPRDGQETQYF
DNA: TGTGCCAGCAGCCCCCGGGACGGACAAGAGACCCAGTACTTC

J: TRBJ2-7
D: -
size: -
V: TRBV21-1
CDR3: CASSKALGFPREQYF
DNA: TGTGCCAGCAGCAAAGCGCTGGGGTTCCCTCGGGAGCAGTACTTC

J: TRBJ2-5
D: -
size: -
V: TRBV11-1
CDR3: CASSFSGNQETQYF
DNA: TGTGCCAGCAGCTTTAGCGGAAATCAAGAGACCCAGTACTTC

J: TRBJ2-3
D: -
size: -
V: TRBV19
CDR3: CATRQPGTDTQYF
DNA: TGTGCCACTAGACAGCCCGGCACAGATACGCAGTATTTT

J: TRBJ2-7
D: TRBD2
size: -
V: TRBV27
CDR3: CASKPGLASYEQYF
DNA: TGTGCCAGCAAACCGGGACTAGCCTCCTACGAGCAGTACTTC

J: TRBJ2-3
D: TRBD2
size: -
V: TRBV10-1
CDR3: CASSEGAGADTQYF
DNA: TGCGCCAGCAGTGAGGGAGCGGGAGCAGATACGCAGTATTTT

J: TRBJ2-5
D: TRBD2
size: -
V: TRBV5-1
CDR3: CASSLGASGSWETQYF
DNA: TGCGCCAGCAGCTTGGGGGCTAGCGGGAGTTGGGAGACCCAGTACTTC

J: TRBJ2-3
D: -
size: -
V: TRBV7-9
CDR3: CASPKEGPAWDTQYF
DNA: TGTGCCAGCCCGAAGGAGGGACCTGCATGGGATACGCAGTATTTT

J: TRBJ1-1
D: -
size: -
V: TRBV5-4
CDR3: CASKIYGRTNTEAFF
DNA: TGTGCCAGCAAGATCTACGGGAGAACGAACACTGAAGCTTTCTTT

J: TRBJ2-7
D: -
size: once
V: TRBV28
CDR3: CASSYQIYEQYF
DNA: TGTGCCAGCAGCTACCAAATATACGAGCAGTACTTC

J: TRBJ1-1
D: -
size: -
V: TRBV5-8
CDR3: CASSLDRVTEAFF
DNA: TGTGCCAGCAGCTTGGACAGGGTCACTGAAGCTTTCTTT

J: TRBJ2-7
D: -
size: -
V: TRBV10-3
CDR3: CAISEGVRTYEQYF
DNA: TGTGCCATCAGTGAAGGTGTCAGAACCTACGAGCAGTACTTC

J: TRBJ1-1
D: -
size: -
V: TRBV5-3
CDR3: CARSRDPGSTSTNTEAFF
DNA: TGTGCCAGAAGCCGGGATCCCGGGTCCACCTCCACGAACACTGAAGCTTTCTTT

J: TRBJ2-2
D: -
size: -
V: TRBV27
CDR3: CASSIQDKLPAGELFF
DNA: TGTGCCAGCAGTATACAGGACAAACTACCCGCCGGGGAGCTGTTTTTT

J: TRBJ2-1
D: -
size: -
V: TRBV11-2
CDR3: CASSLVGQNEQFF
DNA: TGTGCCAGCAGCTTAGTCGGCCAGAATGAGCAGTTCTTC

J: TRBJ1-5
D: -
size: -
V: TRBV19
CDR3: CASSISESQNQPQHF
DNA: TGTGCCAGTAGTATTTCGGAATCCCAAAATCAGCCCCAGCATTTT

J: TRBJ1-1
D: -
size: -
V: TRBV30
CDR3: CAWSRTLERNTEAFF
DNA: TGTGCCTGGAGCCGGACATTGGAGAGGAACACTGAAGCTTTCTTT

J: TRBJ1-2
D: -
size: -
V: TRBV2
CDR3: CASRREDGNYGYTF
DNA: TGTGCCAGCAGAAGAGAGGACGGGAACTATGGCTACACCTTC

J: TRBJ1-5
D: -
size: few
V: TRBV4-1
CDR3: CASSQVRGSNQPQHF
DNA: TGCGCCAGCAGCCAAGTCCGGGGCAGCAATCAGCCCCAGCATTTT

J: TRBJ2-7
D: -
size: few
V: TRBV6-1
CDR3: CASSPTGPYEQYF
DNA: TGTGCCAGCAGTCCCACAGGGCCCTACGAGCAGTACTTC

J: TRBJ1-5
D: -
size: -
V: TRBV27
CDR3: CASSFGGNNQPQHF
DNA: TGTGCCAGCAGCTTTGGCGGGAACAATCAGCCCCAGCATTTT

J: TRBJ1-2
D: TRBD1
size: -
V: TRBV19
CDR3: CASSRQGVGYGYTF
DNA: TGTGCCAGTAGTCGACAGGGGGTTGGCTATGGCTACACCTTC

J: TRBJ2-3
D: TRBD2
size: -
V: TRBV4-2
CDR3: CASSQVGASGGNTQYF
DNA: TGTGCCAGCAGCCAAGTTGGGGCTAGCGGGGGGAATACGCAGTATTTT

J: TRBJ2-2
D: -
size: -
V: TRBV21-1
CDR3: CASSKTGGRDTGELFF
DNA: TGTGCCAGCAGCAAAACAGGGGGGAGAGACACCGGGGAGCTGTTTTTT

J: TRBJ2-7
D: TRBD2
size: -
V: TRBV6-6
CDR3: CASSYSYPGGPYEQYF
DNA: TGTGCCAGCAGTTACTCGTACCCGGGAGGGCCCTACGAGCAGTACTTC

J: TRBJ1-2
D: TRBD1
size: once
V: TRBV9
CDR3: CASSVAGGGYTF
DNA: TGTGCCAGCAGCGTAGCAGGGGGCGGCTACACCTTC

J: TRBJ2-7
D: -
size: -
V: TRBV14
CDR3: CASSQTLHEQYF
DNA: TGTGCCAGCAGCCAAACTCTCCACGAGCAGTACTTC

J: TRBJ2-1
D: TRBD2
size: -
V: TRBV11-3
CDR3: CASSLGAVAGGVEQFF
DNA: TGTGCCAGCAGCTTAGGGGCGGTAGCGGGAGGGGTTGAGCAGTTCTTC

J: TRBJ2-6
D: -
size: once
V: TRBV5-5
CDR3: CASSLQTGSGANVLTF
DNA: TGTGCCAGCAGCTTGCAAACAGGGTCTGGGGCCAACGTCCTGACTTTC

J: TRBJ2-6
D: -
size: -
V: TRBV11-2
CDR3: CASSLGTGRGANVLTF
DNA: TGTGCCAGCAGCTTAGGCACAGGGCGAGGGGCCAACGTCCTGACTTTC